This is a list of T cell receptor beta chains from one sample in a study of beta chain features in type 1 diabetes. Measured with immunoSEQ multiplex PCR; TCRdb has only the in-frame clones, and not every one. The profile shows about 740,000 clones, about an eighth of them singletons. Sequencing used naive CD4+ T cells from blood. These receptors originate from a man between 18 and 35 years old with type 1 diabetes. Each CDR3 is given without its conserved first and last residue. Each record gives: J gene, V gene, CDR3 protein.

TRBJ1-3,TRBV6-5,ASSREISGNTIY
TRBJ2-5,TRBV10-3,AISPRYGETQY
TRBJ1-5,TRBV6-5,ASSYSDRQPQH
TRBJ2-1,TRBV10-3,AISPSQGAYNEQF
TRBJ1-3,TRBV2,ASSRDTSGNTIY
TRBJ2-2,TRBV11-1,ASSLLTGVGTGELF
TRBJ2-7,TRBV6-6,ASSYIASGEYEQY
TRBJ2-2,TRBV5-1,ASSSGQDTGELF
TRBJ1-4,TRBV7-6,ASSRQATGEKLF
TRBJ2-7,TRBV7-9,ASSLAAGAGSSYEQY
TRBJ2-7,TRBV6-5,AASRGATYEQY
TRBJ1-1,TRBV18,ASSPTLNTEAF
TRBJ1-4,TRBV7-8,ASSFGATDEKLF
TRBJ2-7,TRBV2,ASRYAGYEQY
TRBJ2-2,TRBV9,ASSVGDTYTGELF
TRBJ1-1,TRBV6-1,ASSATGPLLVLNTEAF
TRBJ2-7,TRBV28,ASSFGSKDRRYEQY
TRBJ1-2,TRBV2,ASRGQNGYT